The T cell receptor beta chain under discussion was sequenced for a study of cytomegalovirus exposure and HLA in healthy donors (dated by TCRdb to the late 2010s). Regarding the research as a whole: According to a later analysis, the 120 or so validation repertoires were produced on the same platform as the approximately 690 repertoires of the first cohort. The study aimed to test whether cataloging public T cell receptors could reveal signatures of past pathogen exposure. Besides the first cohort of around 670 subjects, a separate validation cohort made up of roughly 130 different subjects was used. To predict cytomegalovirus infection status, the study combined high-throughput TCR immunosequencing, statistical association of individual TCRs with disease status, and machine learning. General conclusions and limits of the study: Cytomegalovirus status was reported to be diagnosed by the classifier with high specificity and sensitivity in both the original and validation cohorts. It was suggested by the authors that the approach could potentially be generalized to other disease states and immunological phenotypes. All 110 or so repertoires were used to score co-occurrence in the validation cohort in a later analysis, because that analysis had no HLA typing for the cohort. Of the cluster scores, roughly 95% were above 0 in a later analysis, which found that TCRs clustered in the first cohort also tended to co-occur in the approximately 130 validation repertoires. In vitro tests confirmed that a few of the cytomegalovirus-associated TCR beta chains recognize cytomegalovirus antigens. In the study, approximately 160 TCR beta chains were listed as associated with cytomegalovirus. Most TCR sequences were observed very rarely across donors, whereas some public TCRs were present in many individuals.

Receptors were amplified or captured by the immunoSEQ multiplex PCR assay. The source study handled its data this way. A statistical classification framework was built to diagnose cytomegalovirus status from the catalog of TCR beta chain sequences. TCRdb provides this immuneACCESS table in a form limited to in-frame rearrangements. Some clones are lacking; in checked studies, under half of them reflect an unresolved V gene, and why the rest are absent is not known. For V, J and clone size, that table is used; D and trimming come from the DNA. The sample table holds about 160,000 clones, of which 86% were seen once. The ten largest clonotypes hold 4.5% to 7% of the sample. Note on this clone: Which antigen it targets is not known. No much larger clonotype is one base removed from it; base qualities were not supplied.

Donors formed part of the validation cohort, which comprised about 130 subjects and was distinct from the first cohort of under 750 subjects. The CDR3 runs 13 amino acids, cysteine and phenylalanine included. Only the CDR3 part of the read is kept: 39 bases, read in frame from the first base. V has 0 bases trimmed and J has 8 bases trimmed; junction bases matching no gene number 0. From a lookup of the germline V gene (reference sequence), CDR1 and CDR2 are MNHNY and SVGAGI. Recombination joined TRBV6-6 with TRBJ1-2; 10 central nucleotides agree with TRBD1. This receptor was identified in a woman in her twenties or thirties in good health and CMV-seronegative. Sequencing was done on a sample of PBMCs. The sequenced DNA is TGTGCCAGCAGTTACTCGACAGGGGGCGGCTACACCTTC. Translation gives CASSYSTGGGYTF.